These T cell receptor beta chains were read from a single sample in a study of T cells in Graves' hyperthyroidism and ophthalmopathy. TCRdb processed the multiplex PCR reads anew with MiXCR; each CDR3 protein has one entry. The data show roughly 700,000 distinct CDR3 sequences, about a third seen once. The specimen sequenced was blood. The receptor set was obtained from a middle-aged woman with Graves' hyperthyroidism. The CDR3 runs from the conserved cysteine through the conserved F or W. The D gene is left open where the match is weak. Expanded clones are given a class, and other clones once, few, many or no size at all.

clone size,D gene,J gene,V gene,CDR3 protein,CDR3 DNA
many,NA,TRBJ1-2,TRBV29-1,CSVGRTPLGDGYTF,TGCAGCGTTGGTCGGACTCCGTTGGGAGATGGCTACACCTTC
many,NA,TRBJ1-2,TRBV7-2,CASSLPGGISGYTF,TGTGCCAGCAGCTTGCCCGGCGGGATCTCTGGCTACACCTTC
NA,NA,TRBJ1-2,TRBV7-9,CASRGRDYGYTF,TGTGCCAGCAGGGGACGTGACTATGGCTACACCTTC
NA,TRBD1,TRBJ1-2,TRBV9,CASSPTGENGYTF,TGTGCCAGCAGCCCGACAGGGGAGAATGGCTACACCTTC
many,NA,TRBJ1-5,TRBV9,CASSVGPAREPQHF,TGTGCCAGCAGCGTAGGACCAGCTCGGGAGCCCCAGCATTTT
NA,TRBD1,TRBJ2-7,TRBV4-1,CASSLAPRDSSYEQYF,TGCGCCAGCAGCTTGGCCCCCCGGGACAGCTCCTACGAGCAGTACTTC
few,NA,TRBJ1-2,TRBV6-2/TRBV6-3,CASSWTTYGYTF,TGTGCCAGCAGTTGGACGACTTATGGCTACACCTTC
NA,NA,TRBJ1-6,TRBV5-1,CASSPLGLAGNSPLHF,TGCGCCAGCAGCCCCCTTGGTCTAGCGGGGAATTCACCCCTCCACTTT
NA,NA,TRBJ1-2,TRBV5-5,CASSLQAPGGGYTF,TGTGCCAGCAGCCTTCAGGCCCCGGGGGGTGGCTACACCTTC
NA,NA,TRBJ1-2,TRBV20-1,CSAMGPGAFYGYTF,TGCAGTGCTATGGGGCCGGGGGCGTTCTATGGCTACACCTTC
few,TRBD1,TRBJ1-6,TRBV12-3/TRBV12-4,CASNSGDSNSPLHF,TGTGCCAGCAACTCTGGGGACAGTAATTCACCCCTCCACTTT
NA,NA,TRBJ1-5,TRBV7-9,CASSQDLDRFDQPQHF,TGCGCCAGCAGCCAAGACCTCGACAGGTTCGATCAGCCCCAGCATTTT
few,NA,TRBJ2-7,TRBV28,CASWGVGEQYF,TGTGCCAGCTGGGGCGTAGGCGAGCAGTACTTC
NA,NA,TRBJ2-7,TRBV24-1,CATSLNIEAYEQYF,TGTGCCACCAGCCTGAACATAGAGGCCTACGAGCAGTACTTC
few,NA,TRBJ1-5,TRBV3-1,CASSVQGRPQHF,TGTGCCAGCAGCGTACAGGGACGGCCCCAGCATTTT
NA,NA,TRBJ1-2,TRBV4-3,CASSQVGDGRGYTF,TGCGCCAGCAGCCAAGTTGGGGATGGTAGGGGCTACACCTTC
many,NA,TRBJ1-2,TRBV9,CASSPQFSDYGYTF,TGTGCCAGCAGCCCTCAGTTTTCGGACTATGGCTACACCTTC
once,TRBD1,TRBJ1-2,TRBV10-2,CASSGSNLRDRGPYGYTF,TGCGCCAGCAGTGGGTCAAACCTCCGGGACAGGGGGCCGTATGGCTACACCTTC
many,NA,TRBJ1-1,TRBV12-3/TRBV12-4,CASTGEGGTEAFF,TGTGCCAGCACCGGGGAAGGTGGCACTGAAGCTTTCTTT
NA,NA,TRBJ1-1,TRBV30,CAWRQTDTEAFF,TGTGCCTGGAGGCAAACGGACACTGAGGCTTTCTTT
NA,TRBD1,TRBJ1-2,TRBV10-3,CAIRAGTGFSGYTF,TGTGCCATCAGAGCCGGGACAGGGTTCTCTGGCTACACCTTC
NA,NA,TRBJ2-1,TRBV20-1,CSAVFRNEQFF,TGCAGTGCTGTCTTCCGCAATGAGCAGTTCTTC
NA,NA,TRBJ1-6,TRBV7-2,CASSGGPLHF,TGTGCCAGCAGCGGGGGTCCCCTCCACTTT
NA,TRBD1,TRBJ1-1,TRBV25-1,CASIGTGDREEAFF,TGTGCCAGCATCGGAACCGGGGACAGGGAGGAAGCTTTCTTT
NA,TRBD1,TRBJ2-5,TRBV12-3/TRBV12-4,CASRWGQGSGQETQYF,TGTGCCAGCAGGTGGGGACAGGGGAGTGGTCAAGAGACCCAGTACTTC
many,NA,TRBJ1-1,TRBV29-1,CSAVTPSINTEAFF,TGCAGCGCTGTCACACCGAGCATTAACACTGAAGCTTTCTTT
many,TRBD1,TRBJ2-7,TRBV19,CASQPSRTGNYEQYF,TGTGCCAGCCAACCCTCCCGGACAGGGAACTACGAGCAGTACTTC
NA,TRBD1,TRBJ2-5,TRBV10-3,CAISESKTGVQGTQYF,TGTGCCATCAGTGAATCAAAAACAGGGGTTCAAGGGACCCAGTACTTC
NA,NA,TRBJ1-4,TRBV9,CASSLFMQGREKLFF,TGTGCCAGCAGTTTATTCATGCAGGGCCGGGAAAAACTGTTTTTT
NA,NA,TRBJ2-5,TRBV6-1,CASSPSRVLGETQYF,TGTGCCAGCAGCCCAAGTCGGGTCTTGGGAGAGACTCAGTACTTC
many,NA,TRBJ2-7,TRBV6-1,CASSRGSVYEQYF,TGTGCCAGCAGTCGGGGATCCGTCTACGAGCAGTACTTC
many,NA,TRBJ2-7,TRBV20-1,CSATSGSRYEQYF,TGCAGTGCTACCTCAGGCAGTCGGTACGAGCAGTACTTC
NA,NA,TRBJ1-1,TRBV29-1,CSQVQGAEAFF,TGCAGCCAAGTACAGGGTGCTGAAGCTTTCTTT
many,NA,TRBJ1-6,TRBV7-3,CASSQGNSPLHF,TGTGCCAGCAGCCAGGGAAATTCACCCCTCCACTTT
NA,TRBD1,TRBJ1-2,TRBV5-1,CASSSRGRNGYTF,TGCGCCAGCAGCTCCAGGGGGCGGAATGGCTACACCTTC
NA,NA,TRBJ2-7,TRBV4-1,CASSQDSTEQYF,TGCGCCAGCAGCCAAGATAGTACAGAGCAGTACTTC
many,NA,TRBJ1-4,TRBV29-1,CSVVLGDEKLFF,TGCAGCGTTGTCTTAGGGGATGAAAAACTGTTTTTT
few,NA,TRBJ2-2,TRBV9,CASSAQLGSYGAGALFF,TGTGCCAGCAGCGCCCAGTTAGGGAGCTACGGGGCTGGGGCGCTGTTTTTT
NA,TRBD1,TRBJ2-2,TRBV10-3,CASRATDRSPGELFF,TGTGCCAGCAGGGCGACGGACAGGAGCCCCGGGGAGCTGTTTTTT
NA,NA,TRBJ1-1,TRBV19,CASRLSVGTAEAFF,TGTGCCAGTAGGTTGTCTGTGGGTACGGCTGAAGCTTTCTTT
few,NA,TRBJ2-2,TRBV12-3/TRBV12-4,CASSEDGTGELFF,TGTGCCAGCAGTGAGGACGGCACCGGGGAGCTGTTTTTT
few,TRBD2,TRBJ2-7,TRBV7-6,CASSTTPYREAFDYEQYF,TGTGCCAGCAGCACGACCCCCTACCGGGAGGCTTTTGATTACGAGCAGTACTTC
many,NA,TRBJ1-2,TRBV19,CASRAPDLLYGYTF,TGTGCCAGTAGGGCCCCGGACCTCCTTTATGGCTACACCTTC
once,TRBD1,TRBJ1-1,TRBV6-6,CASSFQLGDRDYTEAFF,TGTGCCAGCAGTTTTCAACTCGGAGACAGGGATTACACTGAAGCTTTCTTT
few,NA,TRBJ1-5,TRBV19,CASSIGGYQPQHF,TGTGCCAGTAGTATAGGGGGTTATCAGCCCCAGCATTTT
NA,TRBD1,TRBJ1-6,TRBV7-2,CASSFGTGGTNSPLHF,TGTGCCAGCAGCTTCGGGACAGGGGGAACTAATTCACCCCTCCACTTT
few,NA,TRBJ2-7,TRBV4-1,CASSQRPTGFGSYEQYF,TGCGCCAGCAGCCAGCGGCCTACAGGTTTTGGGTCCTACGAGCAGTACTTC
NA,NA,TRBJ1-5,TRBV28,CASRYRDENNQPQHF,TGTGCCAGCCGATACCGGGATGAGAACAATCAGCCCCAGCATTTT
many,NA,TRBJ1-1,TRBV4-3,CASSQVGAEAFF,TGCGCCAGCAGCCAAGTGGGGGCTGAAGCTTTCTTT
NA,TRBD1,TRBJ1-1,TRBV20-1,CSASRTGANTEPFF,TGCAGTGCTAGCCGTACAGGGGCGAACACTGAACCTTTCTTT
NA,NA,TRBJ2-3,TRBV10-3,CAISEWAEVTDTQYF,TGTGCCATCAGTGAGTGGGCGGAGGTCACAGATACGCAGTATTTT
many,NA,TRBJ1-5,TRBV6-5,CASSYSSGVGHF,TGTGCCAGCAGTTACTCTAGCGGGGTAGGGCATTTT
few,TRBD2,TRBJ2-7,TRBV12-3/TRBV12-4,CASSSPTSWHEQYF,TGTGCCAGCAGTTCGCCGACTAGCTGGCACGAGCAGTACTTC
many,NA,TRBJ2-7,TRBV20-1,CSARSADGQYF,TGCAGTGCTAGATCAGCTGACGGGCAGTACTTC
few,NA,TRBJ2-5,TRBV3-1,CASSPAADDQYF,TGTGCCAGCAGCCCGGCGGCGGACGACCAGTACTTC